The 11 T cell receptor beta chains below were found in one sample sequenced in a study of T cells in women clearing cervical HPV infection. Here immunoSEQ multiplex PCR was the method, and the copy in TCRdb shows in-frame clones only, minus some. The table lists about 22,000 clones. Sequences were obtained from blood buffy coat. The receptor source for this set is a woman between 18 and 75 years old with a cervical HPV16 infection that either progressed to CIN3+ or cleared (not recorded which).

According to its frequency, this clone is medium-sized. Read data end 3 residues before the CDR3 end; the end is taken from the germline J gene. V and J are TRBV30 and TRBJ2-3, with D unclear. The CDR3 totals 11 residues. V was pared by 3 bases and J by 6 bases, with 7 bases between. Germline CDR1 GTSNPN, CDR2 SVGIG (reference sequence). Incomplete CDR3 DNA: TGTGCCTGGAGATCCGGGGATACG. This translates into CAWRSGDT. The full CDR3 protein is CAWRSGDTQYF.

CDR3 bases read: TGTGCCAGTAAAGGCGGCCAAGAGACC. Translating gives CASKGGQET. In full, the CDR3 reads CASKGGQETQYF. This chain links TRBV10-3 with TRBJ2-5, with unresolved D. The read ends 3 residues early relative to the CDR3; the germline J gene fills the gap. The V and J ends lost 10 bases and 1 base respectively, with 10 bases between them. The CDR3 totals 12 residues. Per the germline V gene, CDR1 is ENHRY and CDR2 is SYGVKD.

Concerning this clone: The read falls 3 residues short of the CDR3 end, and the missing part is taken from the germline J gene. The chain is built from TRBV2 and TRBJ1-2, with D tentatively TRBD1 (5 bases). The CDR3 consists of 14 residues. Germline CDR1 and CDR2: SNHLY and FYNNEI. The part of the CDR3 DNA that was read is TGTGCCAGCAGTGAAGCCAAACAGGTCTACGAC. Its translation is CASSEAKQVYD. The full CDR3 protein is CASSEAKQVYDYTF. Complete variable domain (other parts from reference TRBV2 and TRBJ1-2): EPEVTQTPSHQVTQMGQEVILRCVPISNHLYFYWYRQILGQKVEFLVSFYNNEISEKSEIFDDQFSVERPDGSNFTLKIRSTKLEDSAMYFCASSEAKQVYDYTFGSGTRLTVV.

Worth noting for this clone: The read terminates 3 residues ahead of where the CDR3 ends, so the germline J gene completes it. The chain recombines TRBV12-3 or TRBV12-4 with TRBJ2-3, with 9 bases lining up with TRBD2. The V segment lost 5 bases and the J segment 1 base; nucleotides outside the gene matches: 7. This CDR3 region has 16 residues. The sequenced CDR3 bases are TGTGCCAGCAGTCATTTCATAGCGGGAGGCACAGATACG. This sequence encodes CASSHFIAGGTDT. The CDR3 reads in full as CASSHFIAGGTDTQYF.

On this clone itself: The missing CDR3 end, 3 residues past where the read stops, is filled in from the germline J gene. V gene TRBV5-1 combines with J gene TRBJ2-2; D unclear. Trimming left V 5 bases short and J 4 bases short, with 15 bases between. The CDR3 runs 15 residues. From germline, CDR1 is SGHRS and CDR2 YFSETQ. CDR3 sequence reads: CASSPDLVGTGELFF. Partial CDR3 DNA: TGCGCCAGCAGTCCCGACCTAGTTGGCACCGGGGAG.

Points on this clone: The CDR3 end falls 3 residues outside the read, so it is completed with the germline J gene. The V call is TRBV30, the J call TRBJ1-6; TRBD1 agrees at 7 bases. The CDR3 totals 15 residues. The V gene end was trimmed by 0 bases and the J gene end by 7 bases; junction bases not matched to a gene: 6. The germline V gene has CDR1 GTSNPN and CDR2 SVGIG (reference sequence). The sequenced part of the CDR3 DNA is TGTGCCTGGAGTGTACGTGACAGGGTCAATTCACCC. Its translation is CAWSVRDRVNSP. The full CDR3 reads CAWSVRDRVNSPLHF.

On this clone: The read gets to within 3 residues of the CDR3 end, and the germline J gene fills in the rest. The V gene is TRBV19, the J gene TRBJ1-5, with 9 bases fitting TRBD1. The V segment lost 6 bases and the J segment 7 bases; nucleotides outside the gene matches: 7. The CDR3 runs 14 residues. The germline CDR1 and CDR2 sequences are LNHDA and SQIVND (reference sequence). This chain's CDR3 is CASSPGTGFQPQHF. The part of the CDR3 DNA that was read is TGTGCCAGTAGCCCCGGGACAGGGTTCCAGCCC.

In regard to this clone: The read gets to within 3 residues of the CDR3 end, and the germline J gene fills in the rest. V usage is TRBV18 and J usage is TRBJ2-3; D remains ambiguous. Germline lookup yields CDR1 KGHSH and CDR2 LQKENI. The CDR3 is 16 residues long. The CDR3 DNA, read in part, is TGTGCCAGCTCACCAGGTCAGCATTCAGGAAATCAGCCG. It is translated as CASSPGQHSGNQP. The CDR3 reads in full as CASSPGQHSGNQPQYF.

As for this clone: Coverage ceases 3 residues before the CDR3 finishes, and the germline J gene fills in the end. The chain combines TRBV20-1 with TRBJ2-3; 12 positions match TRBD2. Per germline, CDR1 DFQATT and CDR2 SNEGSKA (reference sequence). This CDR3 is 17 amino acids long. CDR3 protein: CSAYPLTSGSKVETQYF. The covered CDR3 bases are TGCAGTGCTTACCCCTTGACTAGCGGGAGCAAAGTGGAGACG.

Points on this clone: The read gets to within 3 residues of the CDR3 end, and the germline J gene fills in the rest. This chain uses TRBV20-1 with TRBJ2-3; D possibly corresponds to TRBD1 (7 bases). Germline lookup yields CDR1 DFQATT and CDR2 SNEGSKA (reference sequence). V dropped 7 bases and J dropped 2 bases, with 16 bases sitting between them. This CDR3 has 14 residues. The sequenced part of the CDR3 DNA is TGCAGTGTACCGGAGGGGGCTTTCACAGATACG. This gives the protein CSVPEGAFTDT. From start to end, the CDR3 is CSVPEGAFTDTQYF.

Points on this clone: The observed sequence ends 3 residues before the CDR3 terminus, with the missing tail filled in from the germline J gene. The genes are TRBV10-3 and TRBJ2-4; a possible D gene is TRBD1 (6 bases). This CDR3 has 12 amino acids. Germline assignment: CDR1 ENHRY and CDR2 SYGVKD. CDR3 bases read: TGTGCCATCAGATCAGGGGATTCCACT. Protein: CAIRSGDST. In full, the CDR3 reads CAIRSGDSTQYF.